A single sample gave rise to the 20 T cell receptor beta chains below, sequenced in a study of Graves' ophthalmopathy and Graves' hyperthyroidism. RNA transcripts served as template for amplifying TCR beta CDR3 sequences. HTBI primers primed a first-round RT-PCR, and a second-round multiplex PCR followed. Using its own MiXCR run on the multiplex PCR reads, TCRdb lists one record per CDR3 protein. The sample carries 500,000 to 600,000 distinct CDR3 sequences, approximately 35% recorded once. Sequencing was carried out using peripheral blood or thyroid tissue (not recorded which). The receptor source for this set is an adult man with Graves' hyperthyroidism.

This clonotype appeared once. CDR3 DNA: TGTGCCAGCAGCTTCCCCGGACTAGCGTCCCAGTACTTC. It specifies CASSFPGLASQYF. This chain links TRBV7-8 with TRBJ2-5; 9 positions match TRBD2. Germline V lookup: CDR1 SGHVS, CDR2 FQNEAQ. Trimming at V came to 3 bases and at J to 9 bases, leaving 5 bases not matched to a gene. The CDR3 has 13 residues.

CDR3 DNA: TGCAGTGCTTGGGACAATGAGCAGTTCTTC. It encodes CSAWDNEQFF. This rearrangement joins TRBV20-1 to TRBJ2-5; D gene uncertain. The J call could be wrong; TRBJ2-1 is a better fit for the DNA end. Per germline, CDR1 DFQATT and CDR2 SNEGSKA (reference sequence). This CDR3 has 10 residues.

V gene TRBV20-1 combines with J gene TRBJ2-5; 9 nucleotides match TRBD1. Germline-derived CDR1 and CDR2 are DFQATT and SNEGSKA (reference sequence). The V and J ends lost 6 bases and 5 bases, in that order; junction bases with no gene match: 7. The CDR3 length is 13 residues. The CDR3 coding sequence is TGCAGTGCAGAAGGACAGGGGAAGGAGACCCAGTACTTC. This gives the protein CSAEGQGKETQYF.

The V gene is TRBV10-3, the J gene TRBJ1-5; D perhaps matches TRBD1 (6 bases). The ends were cut back, 8 bases at V and 11 bases at J, with 19 bases in the middle. The CDR3 totals 13 residues. Germline CDR1 and CDR2: ENHRY and SYGVKD. The DNA of the CDR3 is TGTGCCATCCGACGATCAGGGGCGGAGACCCAGCATTTT. Translated, it gives CAIRRSGAETQHF.

This clonotype was counted at least ten times. The rearrangement joins TRBV10-3 to TRBJ2-7; 9 bases align to TRBD2. After removal of 4 bases from V and 1 base from J, the junction contained 2 bases not matched to a gene. CDR1 and CDR2 (germline): ENHRY, SYGVKD. CDR3 length: 14 residues. The DNA for the CDR3 is TGTGCCATCAGTGTAGCGGGGGAATCCTACGAGCAGTACTTC. This gives the protein CAISVAGESYEQYF.

The chain links TRBV29-1 to TRBJ1-5; 9 positions match TRBD1. The CDR3 consists of 13 residues. The germline gives CDR1 SQVTM, CDR2 ANQGSEA. V lost 6 bases, J lost 5 bases, and 5 bases stayed unmatched. CDR3 coding DNA: TGCAGCGTATGGACAGGGGTCGATCAGCCCCAGCATTTT. Amino acids: CSVWTGVDQPQHF.

The V gene is TRBV19, the J gene TRBJ2-3, with 11 bases lining up with TRBD2. This CDR3 comprises 18 residues. Losses at the gene ends were 7 bases for V and 5 bases for J; bases not matched to a gene: 17. Germline CDR1 and CDR2: LNHDA and SQIVND (reference sequence). In nucleotides, the CDR3 is TGTGCCAGTACCCCCAACCTCGGGGTAGCGGGGGGGGTAGATACGCAGTATTTT. As protein: CASTPNLGVAGGVDTQYF.

This clonotype showed up just a few times. Germline is not matched at one junction end, which may reflect a read error. The rearrangement uses TRBV6-1 and TRBJ2-1, with TRBD2 matching over 11 bases. The CDR3 length is 15 residues. Germline V CDR1 and CDR2: MNHNS, SASEGT. The CDR3 spells CASSETSGSMDEQFF. As DNA, the CDR3 is TGCGCCAGCAGTGAAACTAGCGGGAGTATGGATGAGCAGTTCTTC.

This clonotype was seen repeatedly, ten times or more. In DNA, the CDR3 is TGTGCCACCAGCTCACAGGGGGCGCGGGAGACCCAGTACTTC. It translates to CATSSQGARETQYF. This rearrangement joins TRBV24-1 to TRBJ2-5; 9 positions match TRBD1. Germline trimming cut 7 bases from V and 5 bases from J; bases unmatched to any gene: 7. In germline, CDR1 is KGHDR, CDR2 SFDVKD. The length of the CDR3 is 14 residues.

A remark on this clonotype: A much more abundant neighbour one base away suggests this may be a read error. The J gene is TRBJ2-3, the V gene TRBV24-1; D might be TRBD1 or TRBD2, each matching 6 bases. This CDR3 contains 15 residues. Trimming removed 0 bases at V and 3 bases at J, with 9 bases between. CDR1 and CDR2 (germline): KGHDR, SFDVKD. Here the CDR3 DNA reads TGTGCCACCAGTGATTTGACAGGGAGGACAGATACGCAGTATTTT. Residues: CATSDLTGRTDTQYF.

This chain uses TRBV6-1 with TRBJ2-3; the D gene is possibly TRBD1 (6 bases). V was pared by 2 bases and J by 2 bases, with 11 bases between. This CDR3 region has 15 residues. Germline assignment: CDR1 MNHNS and CDR2 SASEGT. This CDR3 is CASSEKGHLTDTQYF. The CDR3 nucleotides read TGTGCCAGCAGTGAAAAGGGACACCTCACAGATACGCAGTATTTT.

There are a few counts of this clonotype. The rearrangement uses TRBV10-3 and TRBJ1-5, with 8 nucleotides matching TRBD2. The J call may be mistaken, given a closer DNA end match to TRBJ2-3. The CDR3 contains 15 residues. Per the germline V gene, CDR1 is ENHRY and CDR2 is SYGVKD. The CDR3 DNA is TGTGCCATCAGTGAGATGACTAGCGAGGCAGATACGCAGTATTTT. Translation gives CAISEMTSEADTQYF.

The chain employs TRBV30 and TRBJ1-2; no reliable D call. Deletions cut 0 bases from V and 3 bases from J, with 5 bases between. This CDR3 comprises 12 residues. In germline, CDR1 is GTSNPN, CDR2 SVGIG (reference sequence). DNA of the CDR3: TGTGCCTGGAGTGTTGGTGACTATGGCTACACCTTC. It translates to CAWSVGDYGYTF. The variable domain in full, completed from reference TRBV30 and TRBJ1-2, reads SQTIHQWPATLVQPVGSPLSLECTVEGTSNPNLYWYRQAAGRGLQLLFYSVGIGQISSEVPQNLSASRPQDRQFILSSKKLLLSDSGFYLCAWSVGDYGYTFGSGTRLTVV.

V gene TRBV29-1 combines with J gene TRBJ1-2; D not certain. CDR1 SQVTM and CDR2 ANQGSEA come from the germline V gene. The V gene lost 7 bases and the J gene lost 1 base, with 7 bases spanning the gap. This CDR3 comprises 11 residues. In nucleotides, the CDR3 is TGCAGCGGGACGGATAACTATGGCTACACCTTC. Amino acid sequence: CSGTDNYGYTF.

Worth noting for this clonotype: This may be a read error: a much more frequent sequence differs by one nucleotide. This is likely a read error, given that the CDR3 carries no conserved phenylalanine or tryptophan at its end. The chain is built from TRBV7-9 and TRBJ1-3, with no clear D. Between the trimmed V and J ends, which lost 1 base and 4 bases, there was a span of 8 bases. Germline V CDR1 and CDR2: SEHNR, FQNEAQ (reference sequence). The CDR3 runs to 14 residues. The CDR3 DNA reads as TGTGCCAGCAGCTTAGTCGACGCCGGAAACACCATATATCTT. Translated: CASSLVDAGNTIYL.

In its sample, this clonotype was seen many times. The chain recombines TRBV7-2 with TRBJ1-5, with D possibly being TRBD1 (6 bases). CDR1 is SGHTA and CDR2 is FQGNSA in the germline V gene. This CDR3 has 15 amino acids. Between the trimmed V and J ends, which lost 5 bases and 4 bases, there was a span of 15 bases. The CDR3 is CASSRGQQANQPQHF. The CDR3 coding sequence is TGTGCCAGCAGCCGCGGACAGCAGGCGAATCAGCCCCAGCATTTT.

J is TRBJ2-7 and V is TRBV5-1, with D tentatively TRBD1 or TRBD2 (5 bases each). Trimming took off 6 bases at V and 7 bases at J, with 14 bases between the two ends. Germline CDR1 reads SGHRS; CDR2 reads YFSETQ. The length of the CDR3 is 12 residues. This CDR3 reads CASNQEGPEQYF. Here the CDR3 DNA reads TGCGCCAGCAACCAAGAGGGGCCTGAGCAGTACTTC.

This clonotype was seen a handful of times. The CDR3 DNA follows: TGTGCCAGCAGCTTGGACCACAAAGCAACTAATGAAAAACTGTTTTTT. Its translation is CASSLDHKATNEKLFF. The chain employs TRBV11-2 and TRBJ1-4; D gene unclear. This CDR3 is 16 amino acids long. Trimming stripped 3 bases from V and 0 bases from J, with 11 bases between. The germline CDR1 and CDR2 sequences are SGHAT and FQNNGV.

The chain links TRBV7-2 to TRBJ1-6; D remains ambiguous. CDR3 size: 15 residues. Per germline, CDR1 SGHTA and CDR2 FQGNSA. V was trimmed by 5 bases and J by 7 bases, leaving 15 bases between them. CDR3 coding DNA: TGTGCCAGCAGCAAATACACGGAGGGAAATTCACCCCTCCACTTT. It yields the protein CASSKYTEGNSPLHF.

This clonotype was recorded many times. V is TRBV10-3 and J is TRBJ2-7; 9 bases fit TRBD1. Germline V gives CDR1 ENHRY, CDR2 SYGVKD. Trimming took 1 base from V and 5 from J; bases not matched to a gene: 6. This CDR3 is 15 amino acids long. The CDR3 loop reads CAISEWGQGKNEQYF. CDR3 bases: TGTGCCATCAGTGAGTGGGGACAGGGAAAAAACGAGCAGTACTTC.